This T cell receptor beta chain was retrieved from a study of blood T cell repertoires in COVID-19. Study-wide context: Acute and convalescent COVID-19 samples came from the United States, Italy and Spain. The analysed material was cDNA or gDNA that came from T cells, B-cell-depleted T cells, or PBMCs.

This CDR3 is built from 14 residues. Deletions cut 5 bases from V and 1 base from J, with 11 bases between. Germline V CDR1 and CDR2: LGHDT, YNNKEL (reference sequence). As processed by the authors: Amplification with reference gene primers provided the estimates of nucleated cell counts. Profiling relied on immunoSEQ multiplex PCR, and the TCRdb table lists in-frame clones only, not all of them. The V and J calls and clone size are taken from that table; D and trimming were inferred from the DNA. The table records around 60,000 clones, around four fifths of them present only once. The sequencing input was peripheral blood. This chain links TRBV3-1 (or the pseudogene TRBV3-2) with TRBJ1-2; D is unclear. The TCR originated in a woman over 75 with acute or convalescent COVID-19. The DNA for the CDR3 is TGTGCCAGCAGCACCAATAGAGATAACTATGGCTACACCTTC. The encoded protein is CASSTNRDNYGYTF.